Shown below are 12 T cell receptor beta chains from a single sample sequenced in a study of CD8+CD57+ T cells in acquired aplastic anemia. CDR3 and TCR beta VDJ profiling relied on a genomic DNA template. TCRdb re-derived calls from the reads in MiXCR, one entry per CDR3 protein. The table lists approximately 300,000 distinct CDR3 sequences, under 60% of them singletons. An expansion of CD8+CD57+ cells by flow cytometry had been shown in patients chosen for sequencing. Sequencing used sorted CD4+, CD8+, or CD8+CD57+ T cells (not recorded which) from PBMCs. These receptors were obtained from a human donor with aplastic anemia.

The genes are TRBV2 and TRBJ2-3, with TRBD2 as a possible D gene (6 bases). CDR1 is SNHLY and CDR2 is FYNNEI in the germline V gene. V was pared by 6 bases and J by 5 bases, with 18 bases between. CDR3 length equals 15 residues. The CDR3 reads CASSATSSEGDTQYF. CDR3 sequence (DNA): TGTGCCAGCAGCGCGACTAGTTCAGAAGGAGATACGCAGTATTTT.

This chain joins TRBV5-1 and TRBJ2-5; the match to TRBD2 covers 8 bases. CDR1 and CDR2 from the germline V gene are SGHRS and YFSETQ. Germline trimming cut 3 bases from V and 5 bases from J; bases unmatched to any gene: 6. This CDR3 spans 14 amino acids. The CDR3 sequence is CASSSGLGEETQYF. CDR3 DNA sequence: TGCGCCAGCAGCTCGGGACTAGGCGAGGAGACCCAGTACTTC.

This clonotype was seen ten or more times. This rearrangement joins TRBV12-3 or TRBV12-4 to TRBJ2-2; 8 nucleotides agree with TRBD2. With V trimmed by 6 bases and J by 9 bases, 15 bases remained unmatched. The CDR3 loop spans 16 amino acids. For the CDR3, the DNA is TGTGCCAGCAGAACTGGGGGACTAGTTCGATCGAGGGAGCTGTTTTTT. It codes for CASRTGGLVRSRELFF.

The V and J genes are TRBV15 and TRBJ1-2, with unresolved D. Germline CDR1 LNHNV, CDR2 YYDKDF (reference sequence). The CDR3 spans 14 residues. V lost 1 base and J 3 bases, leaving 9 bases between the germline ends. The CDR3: CATSRGAGDYGYTF. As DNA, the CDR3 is TGTGCCACCAGCAGAGGAGCAGGCGACTATGGCTACACCTTC.

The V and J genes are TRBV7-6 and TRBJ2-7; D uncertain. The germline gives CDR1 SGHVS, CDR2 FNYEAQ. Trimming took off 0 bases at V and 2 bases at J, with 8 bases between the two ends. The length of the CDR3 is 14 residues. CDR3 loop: CASSLAAVAYEQYF. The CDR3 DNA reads TGTGCCAGCAGCTTAGCGGCAGTAGCCTACGAGCAGTACTTC.

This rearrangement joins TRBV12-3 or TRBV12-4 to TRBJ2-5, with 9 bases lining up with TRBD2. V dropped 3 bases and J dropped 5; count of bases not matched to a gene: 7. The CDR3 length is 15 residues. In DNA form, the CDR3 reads TGTGCCAGCAGTTTGGGGCGGGGGGGCGTGGAGACCCAGTACTTC. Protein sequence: CASSLGRGGVETQYF.

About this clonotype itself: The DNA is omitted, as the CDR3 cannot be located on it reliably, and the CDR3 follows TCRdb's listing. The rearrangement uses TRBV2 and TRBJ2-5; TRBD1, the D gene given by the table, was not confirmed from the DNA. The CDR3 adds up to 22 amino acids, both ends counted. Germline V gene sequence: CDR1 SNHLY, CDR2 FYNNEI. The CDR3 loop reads CASRTGFSTNEKLFFGSGTQYF.

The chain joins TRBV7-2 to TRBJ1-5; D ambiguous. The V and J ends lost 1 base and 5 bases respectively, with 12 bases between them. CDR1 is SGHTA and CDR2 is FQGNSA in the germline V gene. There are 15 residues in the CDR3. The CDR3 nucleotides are TGTGCCAGCAGCTTAGTAGCGGGTGAAGATCAGCCCCAGCATTTT. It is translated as CASSLVAGEDQPQHF. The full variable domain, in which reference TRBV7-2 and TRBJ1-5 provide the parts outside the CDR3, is GAGVSQSPSNKVTEKGKDVELRCDPISGHTALYWYRQSLGQGLEFLIYFQGNSAPDKSGLPSDRFSAERTGGSVSTLTIQRTQQEDSAVYLCASSLVAGEDQPQHFGDGTRLSIL.

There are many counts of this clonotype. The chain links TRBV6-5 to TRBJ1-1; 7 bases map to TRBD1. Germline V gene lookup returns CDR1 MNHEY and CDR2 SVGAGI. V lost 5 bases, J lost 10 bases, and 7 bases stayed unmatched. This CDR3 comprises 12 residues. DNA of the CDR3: TGTGCCAGCAGTACCAGGGGGAGTAGAGCTTTCTTT. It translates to CASSTRGSRAFF.

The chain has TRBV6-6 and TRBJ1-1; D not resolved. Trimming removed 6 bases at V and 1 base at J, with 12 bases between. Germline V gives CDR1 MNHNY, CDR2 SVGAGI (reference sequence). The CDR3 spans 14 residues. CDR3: CASRPLAENTEAFF. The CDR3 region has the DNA TGTGCCAGCAGGCCGCTGGCGGAGAACACTGAAGCTTTCTTT.

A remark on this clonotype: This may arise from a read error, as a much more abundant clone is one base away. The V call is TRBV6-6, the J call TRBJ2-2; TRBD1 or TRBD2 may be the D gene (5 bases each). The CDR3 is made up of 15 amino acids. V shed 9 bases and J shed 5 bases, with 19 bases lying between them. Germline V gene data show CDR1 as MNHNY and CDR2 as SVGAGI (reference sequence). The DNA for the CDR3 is TGTGCCAGTTGGGACCAGGAGAAGTGGACCGGGGAGCTGTTTTTT. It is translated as CASWDQEKWTGELFF.

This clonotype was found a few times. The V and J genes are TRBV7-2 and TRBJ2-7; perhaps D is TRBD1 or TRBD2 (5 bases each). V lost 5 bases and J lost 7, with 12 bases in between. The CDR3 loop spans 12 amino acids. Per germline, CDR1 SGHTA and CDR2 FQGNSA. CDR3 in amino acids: CASSPGRGEQYF. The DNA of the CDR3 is TGTGCCAGCAGCCCGGGACGCGGGGAGCAGTACTTC.